This TCR beta chain was sequenced for a study of spatial heterogeneity in lung cancer. For the study at large: Detection of beta-chain sequences consistently exceeded that of alpha-chain sequences.

The time point was: sample taken at primary tumor resection. Whole RNA came from tumor, nontumor lung or frozen PBMC and was sequenced without being sorted. By its share, this clonotype is medium-sized (0.01 to 0.1%). TCRdb called the 5' RACE reads again in MiXCR, with one record for every CDR3 protein. The sample consists of about 5,100 distinct CDR3 sequences, 20% to 30% of them appearing once. The CDR3 runs to 17 residues. Germline CDR1 reads SGHRS; CDR2 reads YFSETQ. Trimming pared 0 bases from V and 0 bases from J, leaving 13 bases between. The input for sequencing was PBMCs, taken at surgery. The clonotype originates from a male donor with early-stage non-small cell lung cancer. V usage is TRBV5-1 and J usage is TRBJ2-1, with D uncertain. CDR3 loop: CASSLDGRSSSYNEQFF. The CDR3 bases are TGCGCCAGCAGCTTGGATGGTCGGTCCAGCTCCTACAATGAGCAGTTCTTC.